The 29 T cell receptor beta chains presented below share a single source sample, sequenced in a study of blood T cells in healthy people across ages. Then a second PCR, running roughly 7 to 11 cycles, was carried out with a sample-barcoded 5' primer and a J-beta primer mix. MiXCR was run by TCRdb on the 5' RACE reads, yielding one entry per CDR3 protein. The table has some 670,000 distinct CDR3 sequences, more than 45% seen once. Sequencing used blood. These receptors were obtained from a woman aged 80 or over in good health.

The V gene is TRBV28, the J gene TRBJ2-2; D may be TRBD2 (6 bases). Trimming took off 11 bases at V and 0 bases at J, with 13 bases between the two ends. CDR3 size: 14 residues. The germline CDR1 and CDR2 sequences are MDHEN and SYDVKM. The CDR3 sequence: CAVRSGANTGELFF. The CDR3 coding sequence is TGTGCCGTCCGTAGCGGAGCGAACACCGGGGAGCTGTTTTTT.

The rearrangement links TRBV11-2 to TRBJ2-5; tentatively, D is TRBD2 (5 bases). The DNA end is a closer match to TRBJ2-7, so the J assignment may be wrong. Germline CDR1 SGHAT, CDR2 FQNNGV. The CDR3 sequence is 15 residues long. For the CDR3, the DNA is TGTGCCAGCAGCCCAGGCCGGGGAATCTCCTACGAGCAGTACTTC. Translating gives CASSPGRGISYEQYF.

The chain uses TRBV29-1 and TRBJ2-3, with TRBD1 identical over 10 bases. Germline V gene lookup returns CDR1 SQVTM and CDR2 ANQGSEA. V shed 7 bases and J 4 bases; nucleotides not matched to a gene: 8. The CDR3 length is 14 residues. The CDR3 here is CSAQDRGSSDTQYF. The CDR3 DNA reads as TGCAGCGCCCAGGACAGGGGGTCGTCAGATACGCAGTATTTT.

As concerns this clonotype: A read error may be the cause here, since a much bigger clone is one base away. V and J are TRBV7-9 and TRBJ2-3; D not resolved. Per the germline V gene, CDR1 is SEHNR and CDR2 is FQNEAQ (reference sequence). The CDR3 is 14 amino acids. This CDR3 is CAGSPGSPTDTQYF. Here the CDR3 DNA reads TGTGCCGGCAGCCCTGGATCCCCCACAGATACGCAGTATTTT. Full variable domain (missing parts from reference TRBV7-9 and TRBJ2-3): DTGVSQNPRHKITKRGQNVTFRCDPISEHNRLYWYRQTLGQGPEFLTYFQNEAQLEKSRLLSDRFSAERPKGSFSTLEIQRTEQGDSAMYLCAGSPGSPTDTQYFGPGTRLTVL.

The V gene is TRBV30, the J gene TRBJ1-2; D unresolved. The CDR3 is made up of 17 amino acids. The germline CDR1 and CDR2 sequences are GTSNPN and SVGIG (reference sequence). Trimming cost V 5 bases and J 6 bases, with 28 bases left between them. The CDR3 region has the DNA TGTGCCTGGTCCTCAACTCGCACGCGCTGGGCCCTCGATGGCTACACCTTC. Protein product: CAWSSTRTRWALDGYTF.

A remark on this clonotype: The junction does not match germline at one end; this may be a read error. J is TRBJ2-5 and V is TRBV12-3 or TRBV12-4, with 7 bases aligning to TRBD2. This CDR3 has 19 residues. CDR3 residues: CVSSDRRLTIAGREETQYF. The CDR3 DNA reads TGTGTCAGCAGTGATCGCCGCCTGACTATAGCGGGTAGGGAAGAGACTCAGTACTTC.

The chain uses TRBV4-3 and TRBJ1-5; D gene ambiguous. V shed 3 bases and J shed 7 bases, with 10 bases lying between them. This CDR3 contains 13 residues. Looked up from germline, CDR1 is LGHNA and CDR2 is YSLEER. CDR3 coding DNA: TGCGCCAGCAGCCAGGTCCGATGGCAGCCCCAGCATTTT. Translated: CASSQVRWQPQHF.

This clonotype was observed at least ten times. The CDR3 DNA sequence: TGCAGTGCTAGACGGGCTCATTATATCACAGATACGCAGTATTTT. It specifies CSARRAHYITDTQYF. V usage is TRBV20-1 and J usage is TRBJ2-3; D gene ambiguous. The CDR3 spans 15 residues. Germline V gives CDR1 DFQATT, CDR2 SNEGSKA (reference sequence). V lost 2 bases and J 2 bases, leaving 14 bases between the germline ends.

Ten or more counts support this clonotype. The CDR3 here is CSVEGAAQETQYF. In DNA form, the CDR3 reads TGCAGCGTTGAAGGGGCAGCCCAAGAGACCCAGTACTTC. J is TRBJ2-5 and V is TRBV29-1; D is unclear. CDR3 length equals 13 residues. Deletions cut 1 base from V and 1 base from J, with 7 bases between. Germline assignment: CDR1 SQVTM and CDR2 ANQGSEA. Drawing the rest from reference TRBV29-1 and TRBJ2-5, the complete variable domain is SAVISQKPSRDICQRGTSLTIQCQVDSQVTMMFWYRQQPGQSLTLIATANQGSEATYESGFVIDKFPISRPNLTFSTLTVSNMSPEDSSIYLCSVEGAAQETQYFGPGTRLLVL.

The table lists this clonotype with a few counts. This chain uses TRBV7-6 with TRBJ1-4, with D perhaps matching TRBD1 (6 bases). Germline V lookup: CDR1 SGHVS, CDR2 FNYEAQ. The CDR3 is 14 amino acids. Trimming left V 9 bases short and J 2 bases short, with 13 bases between. CDR3 loop: CASSLDSTNEKLFF. CDR3 DNA sequence: TGTGCCAGTAGCCTGGACAGCACTAATGAAAAACTGTTTTTT.

V usage is TRBV12-3 or TRBV12-4 and J usage is TRBJ1-2, with D hard to call. This CDR3 spans 11 amino acids. V was pared by 3 bases and J by 7 bases, with 6 bases between. The CDR3 sequence: CASSFKGGYTF. The CDR3 DNA is TGTGCCAGCAGTTTCAAGGGTGGCTACACCTTC.

This clonotype was counted only a few times. A read error may be the cause here, since a much bigger clone is one base away. This rearrangement joins TRBV20-1 to TRBJ2-7; 11 positions match TRBD2. The CDR3 sequence is 13 residues long. After removal of 3 bases from V and 9 bases from J, the junction contained 7 bases not matched to a gene. CDR1 is DFQATT and CDR2 is SNEGSKA in the germline V gene (reference sequence). DNA for the CDR3: TGCAGTGCTAGTAAAACTAGCGGGAGCTTGCAGTACTTC. Protein sequence: CSASKTSGSLQYF.

This clonotype came up a few times. This sequence joins TRBV24-1 and TRBJ2-2; D call uncertain. CDR3 length: 15 residues. CDR1 KGHDR and CDR2 SFDVKD come from the germline V gene. Trimming shortened V by 4 bases and J by 4 bases, and 12 bases separated the two germline ends. The CDR3 is CATSESRPTTGELFF. In DNA form, the CDR3 reads TGTGCCACCAGTGAGAGCCGGCCCACCACCGGGGAGCTGTTTTTT.

The chain couples TRBV5-1 to TRBJ1-1, with a tentative D call TRBD1 (6 bases). Per the germline V gene, CDR1 is SGHRS and CDR2 is YFSETQ. The V and J ends lost 3 bases and 5 bases respectively, with 14 bases between them. The CDR3 has 14 amino acids. CDR3 loop: CASSSQGWGTEAFF. DNA for the CDR3: TGCGCCAGCAGCTCCCAGGGGTGGGGGACTGAAGCTTTCTTT.

This clonotype appeared many times. The chain uses TRBV5-1 and TRBJ2-3, with 7 bases aligning to TRBD2. The V segment lost 2 bases and the J segment 0 bases; nucleotides outside the gene matches: 3. Germline-derived CDR1 and CDR2 are SGHRS and YFSETQ. The CDR3 contains 15 residues. The CDR3 DNA reads TGCGCCAGCAGCTTAGGCGGGAGTAGCACAGATACGCAGTATTTT. Translated: CASSLGGSSTDTQYF.

This clonotype was picked up many times. The chain couples TRBV7-3 to TRBJ2-1, with 12 positions matching TRBD2. Germline trimming cut 5 bases from V and 5 bases from J; bases unmatched to any gene: 4. Germline CDR1 reads SGHTA; CDR2 reads FQGTGA. The CDR3 is made up of 15 amino acids. The CDR3 is CASSTGLAGNNEQFF. CDR3 coding DNA: TGTGCCAGCAGCACAGGACTAGCGGGAAACAATGAGCAGTTCTTC.

As for this clonotype: A much more abundant neighbour one base away suggests this may be a read error. The genes are TRBV20-1 and TRBJ2-3; possible D gene TRBD2, 5 bases. Germline-derived CDR1 and CDR2 are DFQATT and SNEGSKA (reference sequence). Trimming pared 8 bases from V and 5 bases from J, leaving 14 bases between. The CDR3 is 12 amino acids. CDR3 residues: CSTPTSGDTQYF. Written as DNA, the CDR3 is TGCAGTACCCCGACAAGCGGAGATACGCAGTATTTT.

This rearrangement joins TRBV11-2 to TRBJ2-3; possible D gene TRBD2, 6 bases. V gave up 5 bases and J gave up 0 bases, with 15 bases separating them. CDR3 size: 16 residues. Germline CDR1 and CDR2: SGHAT and FQNNGV. The DNA of the CDR3 is TGTGCCAGCAGCCGAAGGGCGAGCGGGAGCACAGATACGCAGTATTTT. This gives the protein CASSRRASGSTDTQYF.

This clonotype was counted ten times or more. The CDR3 DNA reads TGCGCCAGCAGCGCTGCTAGCGGGAATTACAATGAGCAGTTCTTC. Amino acid sequence: CASSAASGNYNEQFF. The chain employs TRBV10-1 and TRBJ2-1, with 9 bases that match TRBD2. The germline V gene encodes CDR1 WNHNN and CDR2 SYGVQD (reference sequence). The CDR3 consists of 15 residues. After removal of 6 bases from V and 4 bases from J, the junction contained 7 bases not matched to a gene.

This clonotype has a count of ten or more. A much more abundant neighbour one base away suggests this may be a read error. The chain uses TRBV5-1 and TRBJ2-1; TRBD1 is a possible D gene (6 bases). The CDR3 has 13 residues. Germline V gene data show CDR1 as SGHRS and CDR2 as YFSETQ. The CDR3 DNA reads TGTGCCAGCAGTGTGGACAGTTACAATGAGCAGTTCTTC. Protein product: CASSVDSYNEQFF.

This clonotype was seen many times. The V and J genes are TRBV5-1 and TRBJ2-1; D not certain. The germline V gene encodes CDR1 SGHRS and CDR2 YFSETQ. The length of the CDR3 is 14 residues. The ends were cut back, 0 bases at V and 6 bases at J, with 10 bases in the middle. Here the CDR3 reads CASSLAAVLNEQFF. The CDR3, as DNA: TGCGCCAGCAGCTTGGCCGCCGTACTCAATGAGCAGTTCTTC.

The chain links TRBV11-1 to TRBJ2-1; 8 bases match TRBD1. There are 14 residues in the CDR3. J gave up 4 bases and V 4 bases, and 3 bases lay outside the gene matches. Germline values: CDR1 SGHAT, CDR2 FQDESV (reference sequence). CDR3 bases: TGTGCCAGCAGCTACAGGGGGAATTACAATGAGCAGTTCTTC. Its translation: CASSYRGNYNEQFF.

This clonotype turned up a few times. The chain carries TRBV7-9 and TRBJ2-7, with D possibly TRBD2 on 6 matching bases. CDR3 size: 14 residues. The germline CDR1 and CDR2 sequences are SEHNR and FQNEAQ (reference sequence). With 3 bases removed from V and 2 bases from J, the gap between germline ends came to 11 bases. This CDR3 reads CASSLGDSTYEQYF. Here the CDR3 DNA reads TGTGCCAGCAGCTTGGGGGACTCCACCTACGAGCAGTACTTC. Full variable domain (remainder filled in from reference TRBV7-9 and TRBJ2-7): DTGVSQNPRHKITKRGQNVTFRCDPISEHNRLYWYRQTLGQGPEFLTYFQNEAQLEKSRLLSDRFSAERPKGSFSTLEIQRTEQGDSAMYLCASSLGDSTYEQYFGPGTRLTVT.

This clonotype was counted many times. The chain recombines TRBV28 with TRBJ1-2; D remains unclear. Trimming cost V 4 bases and J 6 bases, with 18 bases left between them. The CDR3 sequence is 15 residues long. Per germline, CDR1 MDHEN and CDR2 SYDVKM. The CDR3 spells CASSSPTRPGHGYTF. The CDR3 bases are TGTGCCAGCAGTTCCCCAACCCGGCCAGGACATGGCTACACCTTC.

This clonotype was observed many times. CDR3 sequence: CSVSPAPTYEQYF. The DNA of the CDR3 is TGCAGTGTTAGCCCAGCGCCTACCTACGAGCAGTACTTC. The chain combines TRBV20-1 with TRBJ2-7; D is unclear. The CDR3 length is 13 residues. Germline V lookup: CDR1 DFQATT, CDR2 SNEGSKA (reference sequence). Trimming took off 7 bases at V and 2 bases at J, with 15 bases between the two ends.

This clonotype showed up just a few times. This chain links TRBV30 with TRBJ1-2; perhaps TRBD1 as D (5 bases). This CDR3 contains 13 residues. The germline V gene encodes CDR1 GTSNPN and CDR2 SVGIG (reference sequence). V was cut by 3 bases and J by 7 bases, with 15 bases left in between. CDR3 amino acids: CAWSRGSLSGYTF. The CDR3 bases are TGTGCCTGGAGCCGGGGCTCTTTGAGTGGCTACACCTTC.

This clonotype was observed many times. The chain carries TRBV9 and TRBJ2-3, with unresolved D. The ends were cut back, 0 bases at V and 9 bases at J, with 8 bases in the middle. Germline V gene data show CDR1 as SGDLS and CDR2 as YYNGEE. The CDR3 is made up of 12 amino acids. In DNA, the CDR3 is TGTGCCAGCAGCGTAGCGGTAGGCACGCAGTATTTT. Protein sequence: CASSVAVGTQYF. The full variable domain, rest sourced from reference TRBV9 and TRBJ2-3, is DSGVTQTPKHLITATGQRVTLRCSPRSGDLSVYWYQQSLDQGLQFLIQYYNGEERAKGNILERFSAQQFPDLHSELNLSSLELGDSALYFCASSVAVGTQYFGPGTRLTVL.

The chain has TRBV11-2 and TRBJ2-5; 8 bases line up with TRBD2. The DNA end lines up better with TRBJ2-7; the J call may be wrong. Germline V gene sequence: CDR1 SGHAT, CDR2 FQNNGV. The CDR3 is 14 amino acids. CDR3 coding DNA: TGTGCCAGCAGTCGAGCGGGGGCATCCTACGAGCAGTACTTC. Its protein product is CASSRAGASYEQYF.

This clonotype was counted ten times or more. As DNA, the CDR3 is TGCGCCAGCAGCTTGGTAGGGGGGAGGTCCTACAATGAGCAGTTCTTC. This gives the protein CASSLVGGRSYNEQFF. V gene TRBV5-1 combines with J gene TRBJ2-1; possibly TRBD1 or TRBD2 for D (6 bases each). The V and J ends lost 0 bases and 1 base respectively, with 11 bases between them. The CDR3 runs to 16 residues. The germline gives CDR1 SGHRS, CDR2 YFSETQ.